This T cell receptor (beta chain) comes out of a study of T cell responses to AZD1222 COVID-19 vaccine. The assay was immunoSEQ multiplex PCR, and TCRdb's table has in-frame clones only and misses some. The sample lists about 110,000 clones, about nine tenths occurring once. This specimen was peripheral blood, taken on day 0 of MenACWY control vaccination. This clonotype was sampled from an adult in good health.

CDR3 amino acids: CASSSWGSNQPQHF. CDR3 DNA: TGTGCCAGCAGCTCCTGGGGAAGCAATCAGCCCCAGCATTTT. The chain employs TRBV3-1 (or the pseudogene TRBV3-2) and TRBJ1-5; D is uncertain. Germline V gene data show CDR1 as LGHDT and CDR2 as YNNKEL (reference sequence). Trimming took 5 bases from V and 1 from J, leaving 9 bases between them. The CDR3 consists of 14 residues.